Listed below are T cell receptor beta chains from one sample, sequenced in a study of cytomegalovirus exposure and HLA in healthy donors. Some clones are missing from TCRdb's copy, which holds only in-frame ones; the method was immunoSEQ multiplex PCR. This sample has tens of thousands of clones, with around 77% found just once. The sample taken for sequencing was PBMCs. The receptors here all came from a young woman in good health and CMV-seropositive. The CDR3 runs from the conserved cysteine through the conserved F or W. A D gene is named only where the DNA matches it firmly. The size field is filled for only some rows; it gives once, few, many or a size class.

j_call clone_size v_call d_call cdr3_aa cdr3_nt
TRBJ2-7 once TRBV28 . CASSSGRSGASYEQYF TGTGCCAGCAGTTCTGGTCGTAGTGGAGCCTCCTACGAGCAGTACTTC
TRBJ1-4 . TRBV9 TRBD1 CASSPRQGWGEKLFF TGTGCCAGCAGCCCCCGACAGGGGTGGGGTGAAAAACTGTTTTTT
TRBJ2-3 . TRBV27 . CASSLWASTDTQYF TGTGCCAGCAGTTTATGGGCGAGCACAGATACGCAGTATTTT
TRBJ2-3 . TRBV5-6 TRBD1 CASRKPGQGHTQYF TGTGCCAGCAGAAAACCGGGACAGGGGCATACGCAGTATTTT
TRBJ1-2 . TRBV7-2 . CASSLSAGFYGYTF TGTGCCAGCAGCTTATCGGCAGGGTTCTATGGCTACACCTTC
TRBJ1-1 . TRBV5-8 . CASSYGDRNTEAFF TGTGCCAGCAGCTACGGAGACAGGAACACTGAAGCTTTCTTT
TRBJ2-7 once TRBV6-1 TRBD1 CASRAGTGANEQYF TGTGCCAGCAGGGCCGGGACAGGGGCGAACGAGCAGTACTTC
TRBJ1-2 few TRBV30 . CAWSQLGEGNYGYTF TGTGCCTGGAGTCAATTGGGAGAGGGTAACTATGGCTACACCTTC
TRBJ2-1 once TRBV28 TRBD2 CASGTGRSGNEQFF TGTGCCAGTGGGACCGGGAGGTCTGGCAATGAGCAGTTCTTC
TRBJ1-1 few TRBV5-4 TRBD1 CASSLPDRVTEAFF TGTGCCAGCAGCCTCCCGGACAGGGTAACTGAAGCTTTCTTT
TRBJ2-3 once TRBV21-1 . CASSKGAGGCADTQYF TGTGCCAGCAGCAAAGGGGCGGGAGGGTGCGCAGATACGCAGTATTTT
TRBJ2-3 . TRBV4-1 TRBD2 CASRKIGLAGTDTQYF TGCGCCAGCAGGAAGATCGGACTAGCGGGAACAGATACGCAGTATTTT
TRBJ2-5 . TRBV12-1 . CASSLRSGAWGFQETQYF TGTGCCAGCAGCCTACGTAGCGGAGCCTGGGGATTCCAAGAGACCCAGTACTTC
TRBJ2-1 . TRBV7-3 . CASSLGRNEQFF TGTGCCAGCAGCTTAGGGAGGAATGAGCAGTTCTTC
TRBJ1-1 . TRBV7-2 . CASSPRQSNTEAFF TGTGCCAGCAGCCCCCGACAGTCTAACACTGAAGCTTTCTTT
TRBJ2-7 . TRBV19 TRBD2 CASSSEREGLYEQYF TGTGCCAGTAGTTCCGAGCGGGAGGGCCTCTACGAGCAGTACTTC
TRBJ1-4 . TRBV2 . CANPREGGVGKLFF TGTGCCAACCCGAGGGAGGGGGGGGTTGGAAAACTGTTTTTT
TRBJ1-1 . TRBV27 TRBD1 CASSTTGGAFAEAFF TGTGCCAGCAGTACGACAGGGGGCGCTTTCGCTGAAGCTTTCTTT
TRBJ1-2 . TRBV4-2 . CASSQVAENYGYTF TGTGCCAGCAGCCAAGTTGCGGAAAACTATGGCTACACCTTC
TRBJ2-7 few TRBV7-8 TRBD2 CASSTPPSGRSPYEQYF TGTGCCAGCAGCACCCCCCCTAGCGGGAGGTCTCCCTACGAGCAGTACTTC
TRBJ1-1 . TRBV7-8 TRBD1 CASIDRGYMNTEAFF TGTGCCAGCATTGACAGGGGGTACATGAACACTGAAGCTTTCTTT
TRBJ2-2 . TRBV18 TRBD2 CASSRVGGRATGELFF TGTGCCAGCTCACGGGTGGGGGGGAGGGCGACCGGGGAGCTGTTTTTT
TRBJ2-1 once TRBV10-2 . CASMLPGGLNEQFF TGCGCCAGCATGCTGCCAGGCGGGCTCAATGAGCAGTTCTTC
TRBJ1-1 . TRBV6-1 TRBD1 CASSKTGLGTEAFF TGTGCCAGCAGCAAGACAGGGTTGGGCACTGAAGCTTTCTTT
TRBJ1-4 once TRBV5-8 . CASRNGQSLTNEKLFF TGTGCCAGCAGAAATGGACAGAGCCTCACCAATGAAAAACTGTTTTTT
TRBJ1-3 once TRBV11-2 TRBD1 CASSPNRGQNTIYF TGTGCCAGCAGCCCGAACAGGGGGCAAAACACCATATATTTT
TRBJ1-2 . TRBV15 TRBD1 CATSPDRVRPNYGYTF TGTGCCACCAGCCCGGACAGGGTGAGGCCAAACTATGGCTACACCTTC
TRBJ2-7 . TRBV29-1 TRBD1 CSVGDSFYEQYF TGCAGCGTCGGGGACAGCTTCTACGAGCAGTACTTC
TRBJ1-2 . TRBV30 TRBD1 CAGGDSHFYGYTF TGTGCCGGAGGGGACAGTCACTTCTATGGCTACACCTTC
TRBJ2-5 . TRBV6-1 TRBD1 CASSEALTGSTWSQYF TGTGCCAGCAGTGAAGCCCTGACAGGGTCTACGTGGTCCCAGTACTTC
TRBJ2-7 . TRBV15 . CATSRAVLNEQYF TGTGCCACCAGCAGAGCTGTACTGAACGAGCAGTACTTC
TRBJ2-7 . TRBV2 . CASSVSQAGHEQYF TGTGCCAGCAGTGTCTCCCAAGCGGGCCACGAGCAGTACTTC